This T cell receptor (beta chain) is from a study of CD8+CD57+ T cells in acquired aplastic anemia. Findings and limits, study-wide: Common to patients and controls were 25 to 30 CD8+ CDR3 sequences.

Researchers used genomic DNA as the template to profile TCR beta VDJ and CDR3. TCRdb ran MiXCR on the reads and lists one entry per CDR3 protein. The profile shows just over 150,000 distinct CDR3 sequences, less than 50% of them singletons. V lost 0 bases and J lost 9, with 8 bases in between. CDR3 length: 13 residues. Per the germline V gene, CDR1 is ENHRY and CDR2 is SYGVKD. Comments on this clonotype: Its antigen remains unknown.

Sequencing involved patients with CD8+CD57+ cell expansion previously shown by flow cytometry. The patients, all of them, had severe acquired aplastic anemia. The clonotype originates from a human donor with aplastic anemia. The sample comprised sorted CD4+, CD8+, or CD8+CD57+ T cells (not recorded which) from PBMCs. V gene TRBV10-3 combines with J gene TRBJ2-2; no definite D call. The CDR3 here is CAISESRDRELFF. The CDR3, as DNA: TGTGCCATCAGTGAGTCGAGAGACAGGGAGCTGTTTTTT.